The entry that follows covers one T cell receptor beta chain sequence. This record belongs to a study of cytomegalovirus exposure and HLA in healthy donors. The data were produced by immunoSEQ multiplex PCR, yet TCRdb's version contains in-frame clones alone and is incomplete. The sample shows fewer than 85,000 clones, roughly 94% of them seen only once. This CDR3 comprises 14 residues. Germline loops: CDR1 SGHVS, CDR2 FQNEAQ. Germline trimming cut 5 bases from V and 2 bases from J; bases unmatched to any gene: 4. The specimen sequenced was PBMCs. V is TRBV7-8 and J is TRBJ2-7; 9 positions agree with TRBD1. The receptor's source is a woman under 30 in good health and CMV-seronegative. The CDR3 spells CASSRDRATYEQYF. CDR3 nucleotide sequence: TGTGCCAGCAGCAGGGACAGGGCCACCTACGAGCAGTACTTC. The full variable domain, completed using reference TRBV7-8 and TRBJ2-7, is GAGVSQSPRYKVAKRGQDVALRCDPISGHVSLFWYQQALGQGPEFLTYFQNEAQLDKSGLPSDRFFAERPEGSVSTLKIQRTQQEDSAVYLCASSRDRATYEQYFGPGTRLTVT.